The 11 T cell receptor beta chains in this list originate from one sample, sequenced in a study of T cell responses to AZD1222 COVID-19 vaccine. TCRdb's table, derived via immunoSEQ multiplex PCR, lists solely in-frame clones and lacks some. The sample yields 90,000 to 150,000 clones, approximately 89% seen once. This sample comprised peripheral blood, obtained on day 0 of AZD1222 vaccination. The receptors come from an adult in good health.

J is TRBJ1-2 and V is TRBV30; tentatively, D is TRBD1 (6 bases). The CDR3 runs 15 residues. V was pared by 1 base and J by 1 base, with 13 bases between. Germline V CDR1 and CDR2: GTSNPN, SVGIG (reference sequence). This CDR3 is CAWSAAGAINYGYTF. DNA for the CDR3: TGTGCCTGGAGTGCGGCAGGGGCTATTAACTATGGCTACACCTTC.

This rearrangement joins TRBV30 to TRBJ2-5; no clear D. CDR1 is GTSNPN and CDR2 is SVGIG in the germline V gene (reference sequence). Trimming removed 7 bases from V and 2 bases from J, with 8 bases in between. The length of the CDR3 is 11 residues. CDR3 coding DNA: TGTGCCTACGGTCCTCAAGAGACCCAGTACTTC. It yields the protein CAYGPQETQYF. The entire variable domain, with the rest obtained from reference TRBV30 and TRBJ2-5, is as follows: SQTIHQWPATLVQPVGSPLSLECTVEGTSNPNLYWYRQAAGRGLQLLFYSVGIGQISSEVPQNLSASRPQDRQFILSSKKLLLSDSGFYLCAYGPQETQYFGPGTRLLVL.

The J gene is TRBJ1-2, the V gene TRBV18; TRBD1 is a possible D gene (6 bases). V was clipped by 3 bases and J by 6 bases, with 11 bases between them. This CDR3 contains 13 residues. Germline assignment: CDR1 KGHSH and CDR2 LQKENI. The CDR3 sequence: CASSPRQDHGYTF. The CDR3 DNA reads as TGTGCCAGCTCACCGCGACAGGATCATGGCTACACCTTC.

The J gene is TRBJ2-1, the V gene TRBV2; the match to TRBD1 covers 9 bases. Losses at the gene ends were 5 bases for V and 9 bases for J; bases not matched to a gene: 11. The CDR3 length is 15 residues. Germline V gene lookup returns CDR1 SNHLY and CDR2 FYNNEI. This chain's CDR3 is CASSRRDRGGGEQFF. Here the CDR3 DNA reads TGTGCCAGCAGTCGAAGAGACAGGGGGGGAGGTGAGCAGTTCTTC.

The sample holds one count of this clone. The chain has TRBV7-9 and TRBJ1-3, with D uncertain. The CDR3 extends over 13 amino acids. V was clipped by 5 bases and J by 4 bases, with 9 bases between them. Germline lookup yields CDR1 SEHNR and CDR2 FQNEAQ (reference sequence). The CDR3 region is CASSPRRGNTIYF. DNA for the CDR3: TGTGCCAGCAGCCCTCGAAGAGGAAACACCATATATTTT.

The V and J genes are TRBV19 and TRBJ1-1, with TRBD1 as a possible D gene (6 bases). Trimming took off 4 bases at V and 1 base at J, with 10 bases between the two ends. The CDR3 length is 14 residues. The V gene's germline CDR1 is LNHDA and CDR2 SQIVND (reference sequence). CDR3: CASSTVTGNTEAFF. In nucleotides, the CDR3 is TGTGCCAGTAGTACCGTGACAGGGAACACTGAAGCTTTCTTT.

This chain links TRBV6-2 or TRBV6-3 with TRBJ1-5; TRBD1 is a possible D gene (5 bases). The CDR3 loop spans 15 amino acids. Per the germline V gene, CDR1 is MNHEY and CDR2 is SVGEGT. Trimming pared 2 bases from V and 0 bases from J, leaving 8 bases between. The CDR3 loop is CASSYGGTSNQPQHF. CDR3 DNA: TGTGCCAGCAGTTACGGGGGGACTAGCAATCAGCCCCAGCATTTT.

The rearrangement uses TRBV13 and TRBJ1-6, with TRBD1 matching over 9 bases. The CDR3 contains 16 residues. From germline, CDR1 is PRHDT and CDR2 FYEKMQ (reference sequence). Unmatched junction bases numbered 8, after V lost 5 bases and J lost 6 bases. The CDR3 coding sequence is TGTGCCAGCAGCCCCCGGGACAGGGATCGTAATTCACCCCTCCACTTT. It is translated as CASSPRDRDRNSPLHF.

This clone came up a few times. The chain is built from TRBV7-9 and TRBJ2-7, with D tentatively TRBD1 or TRBD2 (6 bases each). In germline, CDR1 is SEHNR, CDR2 FQNEAQ (reference sequence). With 4 bases removed from V and 3 bases from J, the gap between germline ends came to 22 bases. This CDR3 region has 17 residues. CDR3 DNA: TGTGCCAGCAGCTACGGCGGGGTACAGGGTTGGCACTACGAGCAGTACTTC. Translated, it gives CASSYGGVQGWHYEQYF.

This chain joins TRBV12-3 or TRBV12-4 and TRBJ1-2; D remains ambiguous. Between the trimmed V and J ends, which lost 3 bases and 3 bases, there was a span of 8 bases. The CDR3 runs 13 residues. The CDR3 protein is CASSFGEDYGYTF. CDR3 DNA sequence: TGTGCCAGCAGTTTCGGGGAGGACTATGGCTACACCTTC.

This clone was counted once. The chain links TRBV10-3 to TRBJ2-3, with 8 bases fitting TRBD2. The V and J ends lost 6 bases and 1 base, in that order; junction bases with no gene match: 6. The CDR3 runs to 15 residues. CDR1 and CDR2 (germline): ENHRY, SYGVKD. CDR3 region: CAIRLSGGGTDTQYF. Here the CDR3 DNA reads TGTGCCATCAGGTTAAGCGGGGGTGGCACAGATACGCAGTATTTT.